This entry concerns a single T cell receptor (beta chain). Its antigen is unknown. The data are from a study of vaccination effects on CD4 cells after COVID-19. Germline CDR1 is SGHRS and CDR2 is YFSETQ. The CDR3 has 15 amino acids. Trimming left V 3 bases short and J 0 bases short, with 11 bases between. Antigen-specific CD4+ T cells were expanded with viral peptide pools in the ViraFEST assay before sequencing. Researchers isolated CD4+ T cells once 9 to 11 days of culture had elapsed. Infection dated between March and December 2020, before the Alpha, Beta and Delta variants reached the United States. Profiled with immunoSEQ multiplex PCR; TCRdb holds only in-frame clones, not every one. The sample carries about 45,000 clones, around 75% recorded once. Findings and caveats of the study: Long after vaccination, the clones induced by infection and by vaccine shrank markedly in size.

Specimen: CD4+ T cells from PBMCs cultured with a peptide pool, collected before COVID-19 vaccination. The origin of this receptor is a human donor who had a prior SARS-CoV-2 infection. The chain links TRBV5-1 to TRBJ2-3, with D possibly TRBD1 on 6 matching bases. DNA for the CDR3: TGCGCCAGCAGCTCTTCGACAGGAAGCACAGATACGCAGTATTTT. Translating gives CASSSSTGSTDTQYF.